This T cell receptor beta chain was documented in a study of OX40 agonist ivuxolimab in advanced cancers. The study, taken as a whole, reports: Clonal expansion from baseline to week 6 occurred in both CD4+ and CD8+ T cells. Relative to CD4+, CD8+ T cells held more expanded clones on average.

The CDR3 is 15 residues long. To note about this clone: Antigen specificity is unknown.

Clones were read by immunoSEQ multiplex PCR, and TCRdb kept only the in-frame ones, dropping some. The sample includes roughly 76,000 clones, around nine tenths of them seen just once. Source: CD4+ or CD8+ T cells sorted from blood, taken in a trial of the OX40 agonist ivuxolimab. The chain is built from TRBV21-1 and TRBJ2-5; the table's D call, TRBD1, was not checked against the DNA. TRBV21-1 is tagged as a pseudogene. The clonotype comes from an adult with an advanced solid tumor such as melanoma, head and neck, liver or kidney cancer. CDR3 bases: TGTGCCAGCAACCCGATGGACAGGGGCACAGGGACCCAGTACTTC. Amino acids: CASNPMDRGTGTQYF.